The 25 T cell receptor beta chains below all came from one sample that was sequenced in a study of shared clonotypes between healthy human individuals. The method was immunoSEQ multiplex PCR; TCRdb's version includes in-frame clones alone and lacks a portion of them. The data contain roughly 2.1 million clones, approximately 94% of them seen just once; the ten biggest clones take up 1.7%. Terminally differentiated effector memory CD45RA+ cells were left out of the naive CD8 fraction, which was CD45RO-negative and positively selected for CCR7. The sample was naive CD8+ T cells from PBMCs. These receptors were collected from a man between 18 and 35 years old in good health. Some clones in this sample may be carry-over from other donors' samples.

This rearrangement joins TRBV28 to TRBJ2-2; the match to TRBD2 covers 8 bases. V shed 8 bases and J 6 bases; nucleotides not matched to a gene: 8. The germline V gene has CDR1 MDHEN and CDR2 SYDVKM. This CDR3 has 14 residues. Written as DNA, the CDR3 is TGTGCCAGCTCCGGGACTAGTGGTCCCGGGGAGCTGTTTTTT. Translated, it gives CASSGTSGPGELFF.

The genes are TRBV7-2 and TRBJ2-1; no clear D. The CDR3 is 13 amino acids. V lost 4 bases to trimming and J lost 6 bases, with 10 bases between them. CDR1 and CDR2 (germline): SGHTA, FQGNSA. CDR3 bases: TGTGCCAGCAGCTCCCGGCCTCCCAATGAGCAGTTCTTC. Encoded protein: CASSSRPPNEQFF.

This chain joins TRBV9 and TRBJ2-5; a weak D match, TRBD2 (6 bases). Germline V CDR1 and CDR2: SGDLS, YYNGEE. This CDR3 contains 14 residues. V dropped 2 bases and J dropped 5 bases, with 13 bases sitting between them. The CDR3 loop is CASSVSGVGETQYF. In nucleotides, the CDR3 is TGTGCCAGCAGCGTCTCGGGAGTCGGCGAGACCCAGTACTTC. Using reference TRBV9 and TRBJ2-5 for the parts outside the CDR3, the full variable domain is DSGVTQTPKHLITATGQRVTLRCSPRSGDLSVYWYQQSLDQGLQFLIQYYNGEERAKGNILERFSAQQFPDLHSELNLSSLELGDSALYFCASSVSGVGETQYFGPGTRLLVL.

CDR3 nucleotide sequence: TGTGCCAGCAGCACGGGACTAGCGGGATTCTACGAGCAGTACTTC. Its protein is CASSTGLAGFYEQYF. The V and J genes are TRBV7-8 and TRBJ2-7, with 13 bases that match TRBD2. This CDR3 is 15 amino acids long. CDR1 and CDR2 (germline): SGHVS, FQNEAQ. V lost 5 bases and J lost 3; bases outside the gene matches: 4.

The chain carries TRBV6-5 and TRBJ2-3; TRBD2 aligns across 7 bases. This CDR3 has 15 amino acids. Germline V gives CDR1 MNHEY, CDR2 SVGAGI. V shed 9 bases, J shed 4 bases, and the junction held 13 bases outside the gene matches. The CDR3 protein is CASCLGGGNSDTQYF. Written as DNA, the CDR3 is TGTGCCAGTTGCCTTGGGGGGGGGAATTCAGATACGCAGTATTTT.

The genes are TRBV7-8 and TRBJ2-3, with 8 bases that match TRBD2. Germline assignment: CDR1 SGHVS and CDR2 FQNEAQ. Germline trimming cut 5 bases from V and 3 bases from J; bases unmatched to any gene: 10. The CDR3 has 16 residues. The CDR3 bases are TGTGCCAGCAGCCTAACCAGCGGGAGTATTACAGATACGCAGTATTTT. Translation gives CASSLTSGSITDTQYF. Drawing the rest from reference TRBV7-8 and TRBJ2-3, the complete variable domain is GAGVSQSPRYKVAKRGQDVALRCDPISGHVSLFWYQQALGQGPEFLTYFQNEAQLDKSGLPSDRFFAERPEGSVSTLKIQRTQQEDSAVYLCASSLTSGSITDTQYFGPGTRLTVL.

The chain links TRBV28 to TRBJ2-3; D is uncertain. CDR3 length: 16 amino acids. The V gene's germline CDR1 is MDHEN and CDR2 SYDVKM. The V gene lost 10 bases and the J gene lost 3 bases, with 23 bases spanning the gap. Here the CDR3 DNA reads TGTGCCACCCTAAGGCTTATGGTCGGGTTGACAGATACGCAGTATTTT. The encoded protein is CATLRLMVGLTDTQYF.

V usage is TRBV30 and J usage is TRBJ1-2; tentatively, D is TRBD1 (5 bases). Per germline, CDR1 GTSNPN and CDR2 SVGIG (reference sequence). V was cut by 0 bases and J by 3 bases, with 17 bases left in between. The CDR3 spans 16 residues. CDR3 coding DNA: TGTGCCTGGAGTGTAGCTTCCGGGGACCGTTACTATGGCTACACCTTC. This encodes CAWSVASGDRYYGYTF.

Comments on this clone: At the DNA level, this CDR3 is encoded by other sequences in the same sample as well. The V call is TRBV7-9, the J call TRBJ2-1, with D uncertain. Trimming took off 1 base at V and 7 bases at J, with 8 bases between the two ends. The CDR3 extends over 13 amino acids. In germline, CDR1 is SEHNR, CDR2 FQNEAQ (reference sequence). CDR3 in DNA: TGTGCCAGCAGCTTAGGGGGTAGTAATGAGCAGTTCTTC. This translates into CASSLGGSNEQFF.

This sequence joins TRBV27 and TRBJ2-1; TRBD2 matches 10 bases. This CDR3 has 16 residues. Losses at the gene ends were 5 bases for V and 2 bases for J; bases not matched to a gene: 6. Germline CDR1 is MNHEY and CDR2 is SMNVEV (reference sequence). This CDR3 reads CASSPVAGGPYNEQFF. The CDR3, as DNA: TGTGCCAGCAGTCCTGTAGCGGGAGGTCCCTACAATGAGCAGTTCTTC.

The V call is TRBV7-6, the J call TRBJ2-3, with D unclear. V shed 3 bases and J shed 2 bases, with 6 bases lying between them. From germline, CDR1 is SGHVS and CDR2 FNYEAQ. The CDR3 contains 13 residues. Here the CDR3 reads CASSFGFTDTQYF. The DNA of the CDR3 is TGTGCCAGCAGCTTTGGGTTCACAGATACGCAGTATTTT.

Note on this clone: The sample contains more than one DNA sequence encoding this CDR3. V gene TRBV4-2 combines with J gene TRBJ2-7; unclear D gene. CDR1 and CDR2 (germline): LGHNA, YNFKEQ. This CDR3 has 14 residues. Trimming left V 1 base short and J 3 bases short, with 10 bases between. The CDR3 bases are TGTGCCAGCAGCCAAGGGTTAAGGGACTACGAGCAGTACTTC. Protein: CASSQGLRDYEQYF.

The V gene is TRBV19, the J gene TRBJ1-2; D is uncertain. V was cut by 5 bases and J by 0 bases, with 22 bases left in between. There are 18 residues in the CDR3. Germline V lookup: CDR1 LNHDA, CDR2 SQIVND (reference sequence). The CDR3, as DNA: TGTGCCAGTAGTTCGGAGGCTTTGGCACCCCTAGCTAACTATGGCTACACCTTC. Translation gives CASSSEALAPLANYGYTF.

The V call is TRBV2, the J call TRBJ2-7; 12 bases are a match to TRBD2. From germline, CDR1 is SNHLY and CDR2 FYNNEI. V was pared by 4 bases and J by 0 bases, with 16 bases of the junction left unmatched. This CDR3 has 20 amino acids. In DNA, the CDR3 is TGTGCCAGCAGTGGTAGAGGGGACACCCTAGCGGGAGGGCACTCCTACGAGCAGTACTTC. Translated: CASSGRGDTLAGGHSYEQYF. The full variable domain, its missing parts supplied by reference TRBV2 and TRBJ2-7, is EPEVTQTPSHQVTQMGQEVILRCVPISNHLYFYWYRQILGQKVEFLVSFYNNEISEKSEIFDDQFSVERPDGSNFTLKIRSTKLEDSAMYFCASSGRGDTLAGGHSYEQYFGPGTRLTVT.

This clone was counted at least ten times. The gene calls are TRBV7-2 and TRBJ2-3; 9 positions match TRBD1. The CDR3 extends over 18 amino acids. The junction had 13 bases not matched to a gene; V was cut back by 6 bases and J by 0 bases. Germline V CDR1 and CDR2: SGHTA, FQGNSA. CDR3 nucleotides: TGTGCCAGCAGAAATCACCCACAGGGGGCAGCTAGCACAGATACGCAGTATTTT. Encoded protein: CASRNHPQGAASTDTQYF. The full variable domain, rest sourced from reference TRBV7-2 and TRBJ2-3, is GAGVSQSPSNKVTEKGKDVELRCDPISGHTALYWYRQSLGQGLEFLIYFQGNSAPDKSGLPSDRFSAERTGGSVSTLTIQRTQQEDSAVYLCASRNHPQGAASTDTQYFGPGTRLTVL.

This sequence joins TRBV7-6 and TRBJ2-1; perhaps TRBD1 as D (6 bases). Germline CDR1 reads SGHVS; CDR2 reads FNYEAQ. The CDR3 has 15 residues. V was pared by 5 bases and J by 5 bases, with 16 bases between. CDR3 residues: CASSPDRGRDNEQFF. The CDR3 DNA is TGTGCCAGCAGCCCGGACAGAGGGAGAGACAATGAGCAGTTCTTC.

The chain has TRBV27 and TRBJ2-5; TRBD2 matches 13 bases. The CDR3 runs 17 residues. Germline V lookup: CDR1 MNHEY, CDR2 SMNVEV (reference sequence). Germline trimming cut 5 bases from V and 5 bases from J; bases unmatched to any gene: 11. CDR3 sequence reads: CASSTLAGGLNQETQYF. The CDR3 coding sequence is TGTGCCAGCAGTACACTAGCGGGAGGGCTCAATCAGGAGACCCAGTACTTC.

The J gene is TRBJ1-5, the V gene TRBV5-4, with TRBD1 matching 7 bases. The germline CDR1 and CDR2 sequences are SGHNT and YYREEE (reference sequence). CDR3 length: 13 residues. J was trimmed by 7 bases and V by 7 bases; bases with no gene match: 8. The CDR3 DNA reads as TGTGCCAGCTCCCAGGGGGTCGCGCAGCCCCAGCATTTT. Its translation: CASSQGVAQPQHF.

This chain uses TRBV4-1 with TRBJ1-2, with D perhaps TRBD1 (6 bases). V was cut by 0 bases and J by 5 bases, with 19 bases left in between. The CDR3 is made up of 17 amino acids. Germline values: CDR1 MGHRA, CDR2 YSYEKL. The CDR3 region is CASSQEGTGIFGYGYTF. DNA of the CDR3: TGCGCCAGCAGCCAAGAAGGTACAGGGATCTTCGGTTATGGCTACACCTTC.

This chain connects TRBV4-1 to TRBJ2-7; the D gene is possibly TRBD2 (5 bases). This CDR3 is built from 16 residues. Looked up from germline, CDR1 is MGHRA and CDR2 is YSYEKL. Trimming removed 0 bases at V and 3 bases at J, with 15 bases between. The CDR3 loop is CASSQEEAPAYYEQYF. The CDR3 DNA is TGCGCCAGCAGCCAAGAGGAGGCACCCGCTTACTACGAGCAGTACTTC.

This chain joins TRBV5-4 and TRBJ2-2; D could derive from TRBD1 or TRBD2 (5 bases each). The CDR3 runs to 16 residues. V was pared by 1 base and J by 5 bases, with 15 bases between. Germline CDR1 and CDR2: SGHNT and YYREEE (reference sequence). The DNA for the CDR3 is TGTGCCAGCAGCTTGTTAATGGGGACCCGGACCGGGGAGCTGTTTTTT. As protein: CASSLLMGTRTGELFF.

On this clone: Other DNA sequences in this sample translate to the same CDR3. V and J are TRBV9 and TRBJ2-7; 12 bases map to TRBD2. Looked up from germline, CDR1 is SGDLS and CDR2 is YYNGEE. The CDR3 loop spans 14 amino acids. J lost 4 bases, V lost 3 bases, and 2 bases had no gene match. This CDR3 reads CASSAGLAGYEQYF. CDR3 bases: TGTGCCAGCAGCGCAGGACTAGCGGGATACGAGCAGTACTTC.

A remark on this clone: The same CDR3 arises from other DNA sequences in this sample as well. This rearrangement joins TRBV5-6 to TRBJ2-7; possibly TRBD2 for D (6 bases). This CDR3 spans 13 amino acids. Between the trimmed V and J ends, which lost 3 bases and 0 bases, there was a span of 7 bases. Per germline, CDR1 SGHDT and CDR2 YYEEEE. This chain's CDR3 is CASSSGSSYEQYF. CDR3 bases: TGTGCCAGCAGCTCCGGGAGCTCCTACGAGCAGTACTTC.

This clone was observed a single time. CDR3 sequence reads: CASSGEPYNEQFF. CDR3 nucleotides: TGTGCCAGCAGTGGGGAGCCTTACAATGAGCAGTTCTTC. The rearrangement links TRBV6-4 to TRBJ2-1, with D tentatively TRBD2 (5 bases). V lost 4 bases and J lost 4, with 8 bases in between. The V gene's germline CDR1 is MRHNA and CDR2 SNTAGT. The CDR3 loop spans 13 amino acids.

V usage is TRBV7-9 and J usage is TRBJ2-7, with 10 nucleotides matching TRBD1. The germline gives CDR1 SEHNR, CDR2 FQNEAQ (reference sequence). V lost 5 bases and J lost 7; bases outside the gene matches: 8. This CDR3 has 14 amino acids. In DNA form, the CDR3 reads TGTGCCAGCAGCCCCCGACAGGGGGCAGAGGAGCAGTACTTC. Translated, it gives CASSPRQGAEEQYF.